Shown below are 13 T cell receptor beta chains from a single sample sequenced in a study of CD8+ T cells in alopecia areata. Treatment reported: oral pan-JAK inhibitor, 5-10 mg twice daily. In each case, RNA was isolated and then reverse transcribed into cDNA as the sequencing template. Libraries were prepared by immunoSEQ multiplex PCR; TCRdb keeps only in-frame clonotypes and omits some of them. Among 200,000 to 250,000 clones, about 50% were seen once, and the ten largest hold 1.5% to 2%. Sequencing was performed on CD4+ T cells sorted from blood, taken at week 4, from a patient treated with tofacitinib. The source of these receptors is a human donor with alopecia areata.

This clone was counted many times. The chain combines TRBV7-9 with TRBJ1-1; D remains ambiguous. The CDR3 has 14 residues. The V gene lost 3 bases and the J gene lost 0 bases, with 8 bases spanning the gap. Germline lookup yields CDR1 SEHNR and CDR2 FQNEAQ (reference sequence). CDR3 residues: CASSFASLNTEAFF. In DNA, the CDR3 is TGTGCCAGCAGCTTCGCGAGTTTGAACACTGAAGCTTTCTTT.

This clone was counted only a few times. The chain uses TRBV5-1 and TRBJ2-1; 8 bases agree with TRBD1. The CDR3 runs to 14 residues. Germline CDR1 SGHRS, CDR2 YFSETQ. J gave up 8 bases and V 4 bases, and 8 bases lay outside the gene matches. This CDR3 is CASSPNDRGDEQFF. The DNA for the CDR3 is TGCGCCAGCAGCCCGAATGACAGGGGCGATGAGCAGTTCTTC.

This CDR3 reads CSVSGGGDSPLHF. CDR3 DNA sequence: TGCAGCGTTTCGGGAGGGGGGGATTCACCCCTCCACTTT. The V and J genes are TRBV29-1 and TRBJ1-6; a weak D match, TRBD1 (6 bases). There are 13 residues in the CDR3. Germline V gene sequence: CDR1 SQVTM, CDR2 ANQGSEA. The V gene lost 5 bases and the J gene lost 8 bases, with 13 bases spanning the gap.

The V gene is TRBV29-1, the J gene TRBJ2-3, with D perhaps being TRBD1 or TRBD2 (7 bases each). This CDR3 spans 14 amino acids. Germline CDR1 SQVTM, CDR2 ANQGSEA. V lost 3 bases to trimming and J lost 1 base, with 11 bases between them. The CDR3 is CSVEGGGRTDTQYF. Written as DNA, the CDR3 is TGCAGCGTTGAGGGAGGGGGCCGCACAGATACGCAGTATTTT.

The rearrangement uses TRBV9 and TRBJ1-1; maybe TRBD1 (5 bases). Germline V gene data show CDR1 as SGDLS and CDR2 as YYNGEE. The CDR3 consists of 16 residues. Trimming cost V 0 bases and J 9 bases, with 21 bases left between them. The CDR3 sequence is CASSVVGASSLGKAFF. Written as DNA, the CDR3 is TGTGCCAGCAGCGTAGTAGGGGCTTCAAGTCTCGGAAAAGCTTTCTTT.

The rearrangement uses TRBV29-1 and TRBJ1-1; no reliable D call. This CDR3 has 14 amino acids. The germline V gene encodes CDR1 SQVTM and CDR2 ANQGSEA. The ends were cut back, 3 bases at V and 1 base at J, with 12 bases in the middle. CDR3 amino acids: CSVEKFTKNTEAFF. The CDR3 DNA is TGCAGCGTTGAGAAGTTCACGAAGAACACTGAAGCTTTCTTT. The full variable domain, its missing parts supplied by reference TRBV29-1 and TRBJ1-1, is SAVISQKPSRDICQRGTSLTIQCQVDSQVTMMFWYRQQPGQSLTLIATANQGSEATYESGFVIDKFPISRPNLTFSTLTVSNMSPEDSSIYLCSVEKFTKNTEAFFGQGTRLTVV.

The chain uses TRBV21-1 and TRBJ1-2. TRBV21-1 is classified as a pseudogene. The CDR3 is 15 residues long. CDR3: CASSKENGVIYGYTF. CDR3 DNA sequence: TGTGCCAGCAGCAAAGAGAACGGCGTAATCTATGGCTACACCTTC.

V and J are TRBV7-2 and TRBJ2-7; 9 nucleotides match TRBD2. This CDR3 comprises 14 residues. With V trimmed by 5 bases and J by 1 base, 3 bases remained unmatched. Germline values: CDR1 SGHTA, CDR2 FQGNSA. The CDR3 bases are TGTGCCAGCAGCGCGGGACTAGCTTCCTACGAGCAGTACTTC. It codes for CASSAGLASYEQYF.

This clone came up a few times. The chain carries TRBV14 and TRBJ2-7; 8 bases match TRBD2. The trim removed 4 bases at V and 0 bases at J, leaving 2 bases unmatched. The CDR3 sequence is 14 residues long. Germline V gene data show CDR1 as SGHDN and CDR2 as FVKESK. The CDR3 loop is CASSRGGTSYEQYF. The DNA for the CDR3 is TGTGCCAGCAGCCGCGGGGGGACCTCCTACGAGCAGTACTTC.

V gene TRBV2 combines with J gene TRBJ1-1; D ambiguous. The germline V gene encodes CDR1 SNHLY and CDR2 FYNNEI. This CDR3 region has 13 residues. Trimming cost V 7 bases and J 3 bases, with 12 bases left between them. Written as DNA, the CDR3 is TGTGCCAGCAAACCACAGTCTTACACTGAAGCTTTCTTT. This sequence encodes CASKPQSYTEAFF.

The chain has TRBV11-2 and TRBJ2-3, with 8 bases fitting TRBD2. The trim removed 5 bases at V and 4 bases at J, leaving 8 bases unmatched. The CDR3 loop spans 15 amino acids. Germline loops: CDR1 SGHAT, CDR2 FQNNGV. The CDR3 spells CASSPLSGGPDTQYF. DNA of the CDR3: TGTGCCAGCAGCCCGTTGAGCGGGGGACCAGATACGCAGTATTTT.

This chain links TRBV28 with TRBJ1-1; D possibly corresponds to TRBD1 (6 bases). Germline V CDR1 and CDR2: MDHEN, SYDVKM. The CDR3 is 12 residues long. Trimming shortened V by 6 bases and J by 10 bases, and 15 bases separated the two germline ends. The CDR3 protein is CASRLMTGPAFF. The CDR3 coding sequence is TGTGCCAGCAGACTTATGACAGGCCCAGCTTTCTTT.

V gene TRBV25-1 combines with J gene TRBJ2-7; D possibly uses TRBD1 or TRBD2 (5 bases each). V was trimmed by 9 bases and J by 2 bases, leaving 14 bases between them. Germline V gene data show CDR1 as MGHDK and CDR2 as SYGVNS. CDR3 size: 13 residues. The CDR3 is CASKKGSTYEQYF. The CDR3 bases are TGTGCCAGTAAAAAGGGGAGCACCTACGAGCAGTACTTC.